Listed below are T cell receptor beta chains from one sample, sequenced in a study of OX40 agonist ivuxolimab in advanced cancers. Here immunoSEQ multiplex PCR was the method, and the copy in TCRdb shows in-frame clones only, minus some. The sample holds about 120,000 clones, 75% to 90% seen once. Here the sequenced sample was CD4+ or CD8+ T cells sorted from blood, taken in a trial of the OX40 agonist ivuxolimab. The receptors come from an adult with an advanced solid tumor such as melanoma, head and neck, liver or kidney cancer. Each CDR3 is given with its conserved first and last residue. Each record gives: clone size, V gene, D gene, J gene, CDR3 DNA, CDR3 protein. D genes are given only for firm matches. A row's size may be missing; if present it is once, few, many or a size class.

clone size: -
V gene: TRBV30
D gene: -
J gene: TRBJ2-1
CDR3 DNA: TGTGCCTGGAGAGGAGAGGCGGGTCTATCAAATGAGCAGTTCTTC
CDR3 protein: CAWRGEAGLSNEQFF

clone size: -
V gene: TRBV18
D gene: -
J gene: TRBJ1-5
CDR3 DNA: TGTGCCAGCTCACCACAGGGCAATCAGCCCCAGCATTTT
CDR3 protein: CASSPQGNQPQHF

clone size: few
V gene: TRBV6-5
D gene: TRBD1
J gene: TRBJ1-3
CDR3 DNA: TGTGCCAGCAGTTACGGACAGGGGGCCTCTGGAAACACCATATATTTT
CDR3 protein: CASSYGQGASGNTIYF

clone size: -
V gene: TRBV6-1
D gene: -
J gene: TRBJ1-1
CDR3 DNA: TGTGCCAGCAGTGTGTGGGGGGGGAACACTGAAGCTTTCTTT
CDR3 protein: CASSVWGGNTEAFF

clone size: -
V gene: TRBV7-2
D gene: -
J gene: TRBJ2-3
CDR3 DNA: TGTGCCAGCAGCTTAAGGATGGACACAGATACGCAGTATTTT
CDR3 protein: CASSLRMDTDTQYF

clone size: -
V gene: TRBV30
D gene: TRBD2
J gene: TRBJ2-7
CDR3 DNA: TGTGCCTGGAGTGTTATTACGGGGGGGAACTACGAGCAGTACTTC
CDR3 protein: CAWSVITGGNYEQYF

clone size: -
V gene: TRBV5-1
D gene: TRBD2
J gene: TRBJ2-1
CDR3 DNA: TGCGCCAGCAGCTTGTATCCTCCCTGGACTAGCGGGAACAATGAGCAGTTCTTC
CDR3 protein: CASSLYPPWTSGNNEQFF

clone size: -
V gene: TRBV25-1
D gene: -
J gene: TRBJ2-3
CDR3 DNA: TGTGCCAGCAGTCAAGAGGGGGGGCCGACTACAGATACGCAGTATTTT
CDR3 protein: CASSQEGGPTTDTQYF

clone size: -
V gene: TRBV19
D gene: TRBD1
J gene: TRBJ1-6
CDR3 DNA: TGTGCCAGTAGTATGGGGACAGGGAAAGCGAATTCACCCCTCCACTTT
CDR3 protein: CASSMGTGKANSPLHF

clone size: -
V gene: TRBV18
D gene: TRBD2
J gene: TRBJ2-5
CDR3 DNA: TGTGCCAGCTCACAACTAGCGGGGACTCAAGAGACCCAGTACTTC
CDR3 protein: CASSQLAGTQETQYF

clone size: -
V gene: TRBV4-1
D gene: -
J gene: TRBJ2-1
CDR3 DNA: TGCGCCAGCAGCCAACAAGCCCACAATGAGCAGTTCTTC
CDR3 protein: CASSQQAHNEQFF

clone size: -
V gene: TRBV19
D gene: -
J gene: TRBJ1-2
CDR3 DNA: TGTGCCAGTAGATGTTATCAATTACGGAGGGCCCTTGGCTACACCTTC
CDR3 protein: CASRCYQLRRALGYTF

clone size: -
V gene: TRBV30
D gene: -
J gene: TRBJ2-5
CDR3 DNA: TGTGCCTGGAGTGGCGGGGGCCGAGAGACCCAGTACTTC
CDR3 protein: CAWSGGGRETQYF

clone size: -
V gene: TRBV5-6
D gene: TRBD1
J gene: TRBJ2-3
CDR3 DNA: TGTGCCAGCAGCCCGGACAGGGGGCAAGGTACGCAGTATTTT
CDR3 protein: CASSPDRGQGTQYF

clone size: -
V gene: TRBV4-1
D gene: TRBD1
J gene: TRBJ1-3
CDR3 DNA: TGCGCCAGCAGCCAAACCGGGACAGGGCCTGGAAACACCATATATTTT
CDR3 protein: CASSQTGTGPGNTIYF

clone size: once
V gene: TRBV5-1
D gene: -
J gene: TRBJ2-7
CDR3 DNA: TGCGCCAGCAGCTTGGAAGACCTCCGGGGCGAGCAGTACTTC
CDR3 protein: CASSLEDLRGEQYF

clone size: once
V gene: TRBV7-2
D gene: TRBD1
J gene: TRBJ2-1
CDR3 DNA: TGTGCCAGCAGCTCGGGACAGGGGGGTTACAATGAGCAGTTCTTC
CDR3 protein: CASSSGQGGYNEQFF

clone size: -
V gene: TRBV5-6
D gene: -
J gene: TRBJ2-5
CDR3 DNA: TGTGCCAGCGCCGCCCCCGTCGGGGGTGCGGAGACCCAGTACTTC
CDR3 protein: CASAAPVGGAETQYF

clone size: -
V gene: TRBV28
D gene: -
J gene: TRBJ2-7
CDR3 DNA: TGTGCCAGCAGTTCCTCTTTCTACGAGCAGTACTTC
CDR3 protein: CASSSSFYEQYF

clone size: -
V gene: TRBV18
D gene: TRBD2
J gene: TRBJ2-1
CDR3 DNA: TGTGCCAGCTCACCACTCGGCGCGGGGGGCTCCTACAATGAGCAGTTCTTC
CDR3 protein: CASSPLGAGGSYNEQFF

clone size: -
V gene: TRBV11-2
D gene: TRBD1
J gene: TRBJ1-1
CDR3 DNA: TGTGCCAGCAGCTTATCCCGTGCAGGGGGAAGCACTGAAGCTTTCTTT
CDR3 protein: CASSLSRAGGSTEAFF

clone size: -
V gene: TRBV6-5
D gene: -
J gene: TRBJ2-1
CDR3 DNA: TGTGCCAGCAGTAGTCCCCGTGAGCAGTTCTTC
CDR3 protein: CASSSPREQFF

clone size: once
V gene: TRBV28
D gene: TRBD1
J gene: TRBJ2-7
CDR3 DNA: TGTGCCAGCAGCCGCGCCGCGGGACAGGGCCCGGACGGGCAGTACTTC
CDR3 protein: CASSRAAGQGPDGQYF

clone size: -
V gene: TRBV6-5
D gene: TRBD1
J gene: TRBJ1-5
CDR3 DNA: TGTGCCAGCAGAGGGACAGGCCCTGTTTCGCCCCAGCATTTT
CDR3 protein: CASRGTGPVSPQHF

clone size: -
V gene: TRBV11-2
D gene: -
J gene: TRBJ2-7
CDR3 DNA: TGTGCCAGCAGCTTAGGGGGGTTGGCGCACCGCTCCTACGAGCAGTACTTC
CDR3 protein: CASSLGGLAHRSYEQYF

clone size: -
V gene: TRBV19
D gene: TRBD1
J gene: TRBJ1-2
CDR3 DNA: TGTGCCAGTAGTGACAGGGGGCAAGGCTACACCTTC
CDR3 protein: CASSDRGQGYTF